Described below is a single T cell receptor beta chain sequence and its context. These data are taken from a study of control samples from healthy donors and cancer patients. Generated by immunoSEQ multiplex PCR, the TCRdb table keeps only in-frame clones and is missing some. The sample yields some 140,000 clones, about 94% seen once. The CDR3 loop spans 12 amino acids. CDR1 is SGHDN, CDR2 FVKESK, per germline. The V end was cut by 1 base, the J end by 5 bases, with 6 bases between. The J gene is TRBJ2-7, the V gene TRBV14; no clear D. Source material: blood. This TCR came from a man in his forties or fifties in good health. Here the CDR3 DNA reads TGTGCCAGCAGCCAAGTGGTCGACGAGCAGTACTTC. Protein product: CASSQVVDEQYF.